The clone carrying this T cell receptor beta chain was seen more than once but under ten times. Its antigen is not known. Deletions cut 0 bases from V and 10 bases from J, with 15 bases between. Germline CDR1 is LGHDT and CDR2 is YNNKEL (reference sequence). The CDR3 is made up of 14 amino acids. The data stem from a study of human T cells and chemical hapten exposure. Notes on the study in general: No shift was seen in TCRs above 1 in 1000 frequency with DPC sensitization.

The time point here: patch test 1, 2 weeks after DPC sensitization. Treatment defined: therapeutic diphenylcyclopropenone sensitization with weekly scalp DPC. TCRdb passed the RACE reads through MiXCR, listing each CDR3 protein once. The sample lists about 360,000 distinct CDR3 sequences, 5.5% to 8% seen once, with 7% to 10% in the top ten. The sequence was obtained from a woman between 18 and 29 years old with alopecia areata. Some clones in this sample may be carry-over from other donors' samples. This sample comprised whole blood, obtained in connection with sensitization to the hapten diphenylcyclopropenone (DPC). The V gene is TRBV3-1, the J gene TRBJ2-5; maybe TRBD2 (5 bases). CDR3 sequence reads: CASSQDRSAGVQYF. In DNA, the CDR3 is TGTGCCAGCAGCCAAGATCGTAGCGCTGGGGTCCAGTACTTC.